A selection of T cell receptor beta chains follows, all from one sample in a study of T cells after yellow fever vaccination. TCRdb called the 5' RACE reads again in MiXCR, with one record for every CDR3 protein. The sample holds tens of thousands of distinct CDR3 sequences; around 6.7% are singletons and the top ten take roughly 22%. The sample in question was PBMCs, either bulk or a sorted T-cell subset (CD4+, CD8+, memory, or dextramer-sorted; not recorded which), obtained on the day of the first yellow fever vaccination. The receptor set was obtained from a man aged 18 to 29 who received the YFV17D yellow fever vaccine. The CDR3 runs from the conserved cysteine through the conserved F or W. D genes are given only for firm matches. Clone size is shown for a subset of rows, as once, few, many or a class of expanded clone.

v_gene,abundance,j_gene,d_gene,CDR3nt,CDR3aa
TRBV19,few,TRBJ1-6,TRBD1,TGTGCCAGTAGTACGGAACAGGGGAATGATTCACCCCTCCACTTT,CASSTEQGNDSPLHF
TRBV20-1,many,TRBJ2-5,TRBD2,TGCAGTGCGGCGGGGGGATATTTGCGAGAGACCCAGTACTTC,CSAAGGYLRETQYF
TRBV12-3/TRBV12-4,many,TRBJ1-1,TRBD1,TGTGCCAGCAAACAGGGGGCATTGGAAGCTTTCTTT,CASKQGALEAFF
TRBV7-7,many,TRBJ2-1,NA,TGTGCCAGCAGCTTAGGGCAGAACAATGAGCAGTTCTTC,CASSLGQNNEQFF
TRBV7-2,many,TRBJ2-3,TRBD2,TGTGCCAGCAGCTTAGATGGTAGCGGGGTAATGACGCAGTATTTT,CASSLDGSGVMTQYF
TRBV3-1,many,TRBJ2-2,NA,TGTGCCAGCAGCCGGGGGACCGGGGAGCTGTTTTTT,CASSRGTGELFF
TRBV7-2,medium-sized,TRBJ2-1,NA,TGTGCCAGCAGCTTACGCTCTAGAGGCTTTCTGAGCTCCTACAATGAGCAGTTCTTC,CASSLRSRGFLSSYNEQFF
TRBV6-1,many,TRBJ2-4,TRBD1,TGTGCCAGCAGCCCTAGGGGGCCCGCCAAAAACATTCAGTACTTC,CASSPRGPAKNIQYF
TRBV7-2,many,TRBJ1-2,NA,TGTGCCAGCAGCGGCCAGAGTTCGGTTTTTGGCTACACCTTC,CASSGQSSVFGYTF
TRBV10-3,many,TRBJ1-5,TRBD1,TGTGCCATCGGGGACAGGGATCAGCCCCAGCATTTT,CAIGDRDQPQHF
TRBV7-2,few,TRBJ2-5,NA,TGTGCCAGCCTGGACGGCCCCTATCCTCAAGAGACCCAGTACTTC,CASLDGPYPQETQYF
TRBV19,many,TRBJ1-5,NA,TGTGCCAGTAGTATGGATGGGGAGAGTCAGCCCCAGCATTTT,CASSMDGESQPQHF
TRBV7-2,NA,TRBJ2-5,TRBD2,TGTGCCAGCAGCTACCGCCGACTAGCGGGGGAAGAGACCCAGTACTTC,CASSYRRLAGEETQYF